These 10 T cell receptor beta chains share one sample of origin, sequenced in a study of T cell repertoires in cytomegalovirus infection. Via MiXCR, TCRdb re-called the reads, giving one row per CDR3 protein. The top ten clones hold roughly 18% of a sample with 200,000 to 250,000 distinct CDR3 sequences, under 25% of them seen once. Sample: CD8+ T cells from PBMCs. The receptors derive from a human donor in good health (CMV status not recorded). Some clones in this sample may be carry-over from other donors' samples.

The rearrangement links TRBV20-1 to TRBJ2-2; 9 nucleotides line up with TRBD1. The CDR3 has 17 residues. J was trimmed by 0 bases and V by 6 bases; bases with no gene match: 11. Germline V gives CDR1 DFQATT, CDR2 SNEGSKA (reference sequence). The CDR3 nucleotides read TGCAGTGCCCCGGGACAGGGCGGTGATACGAACACCGGGGAGCTGTTTTTT. Protein sequence: CSAPGQGGDTNTGELFF.

This clonotype was seen a handful of times. This rearrangement joins TRBV27 to TRBJ2-5, with D unresolved. V was shortened by 3 bases and J by 5 bases, with 13 bases between the two germline ends. The germline V gene encodes CDR1 MNHEY and CDR2 SMNVEV (reference sequence). The CDR3 has 14 residues. The CDR3 DNA reads as TGTGCCAGCAGTTTGGTAGCCACCGGGGAGACCCAGTACTTC. This sequence encodes CASSLVATGETQYF.

The V call is TRBV28, the J call TRBJ1-4; no definite D call. The germline V and J ends were trimmed by 3 bases and 0 bases, with 5 bases remaining between them. The CDR3 consists of 14 residues. The germline V gene has CDR1 MDHEN and CDR2 SYDVKM. The CDR3, as DNA: TGTGCCAGCAGTTTTCCAGCAACTAATGAAAAACTGTTTTTT. Protein sequence: CASSFPATNEKLFF. Drawing the rest from reference TRBV28 and TRBJ1-4, the complete variable domain is DVKVTQSSRYLVKRTGEKVFLECVQDMDHENMFWYRQDPGLGLRLIYFSYDVKMKEKGDIPEGYSVSREKKERFSLILESASTNQTSMYLCASSFPATNEKLFFGSGTQLSVL.

The V gene is TRBV7-9, the J gene TRBJ1-2, with a tentative D call TRBD1 (6 bases). V lost 5 bases and J 4 bases, leaving 20 bases between the germline ends. Per germline, CDR1 SEHNR and CDR2 FQNEAQ (reference sequence). The CDR3 extends over 16 amino acids. CDR3 sequence reads: CASSAVHTGILYGYTF. CDR3 nucleotides: TGTGCCAGCAGCGCCGTCCATACAGGGATCCTCTATGGCTACACCTTC.

In this sample, this clonotype turned up a few times. The chain recombines TRBV29-1 with TRBJ2-1; D uncertain. Trimming cost V 3 bases and J 2 bases, with 11 bases left between them. Germline V gives CDR1 SQVTM, CDR2 ANQGSEA. The CDR3 consists of 14 residues. The CDR3 spells CSVERTEPYNEQFF. Here the CDR3 DNA reads TGCAGCGTTGAGAGGACGGAACCCTACAATGAGCAGTTCTTC.

This chain links TRBV4-1 with TRBJ2-1; perhaps TRBD2 as D (7 bases). The V gene lost 1 base and the J gene lost 3 bases, with 10 bases spanning the gap. This CDR3 has 15 residues. The V gene's germline CDR1 is MGHRA and CDR2 YSYEKL. CDR3 coding DNA: TGCGCCAGCAGCCAAGCGGGGGGCCACTACAATGAGCAGTTCTTC. This encodes CASSQAGGHYNEQFF.

This clonotype was detected ten times or more. The chain is built from TRBV11-2 and TRBJ2-7, with a possible D match to TRBD2 (6 bases). Germline V gene lookup returns CDR1 SGHAT and CDR2 FQNNGV. The CDR3 totals 15 residues. With 5 bases removed from V and 5 bases from J, the gap between germline ends came to 19 bases. CDR3 residues: CASSPDAGLNHEQYF. Written as DNA, the CDR3 is TGTGCCAGCAGCCCCGACGCAGGACTAAACCACGAGCAGTACTTC.

The V call is TRBV7-9, the J call TRBJ2-7, with TRBD1 matching 8 bases. The trim removed 1 base at V and 2 bases at J, leaving 4 bases unmatched. The CDR3 spans 15 residues. Germline V gene sequence: CDR1 SEHNR, CDR2 FQNEAQ (reference sequence). Here the CDR3 DNA reads TGTGCCAGCAGCTTAGGGGGGACAGGCACCTACGAGCAGTACTTC. Encoded protein: CASSLGGTGTYEQYF.

The sample holds many counts of this clonotype. CDR3 coding DNA: TGTGCCAGCAGCTTACCGATAGCGGGGATTAGCACAGATACGCAGTATTTT. Protein product: CASSLPIAGISTDTQYF. J is TRBJ2-3 and V is TRBV7-2, with 8 bases aligning to TRBD2. The germline CDR1 and CDR2 sequences are SGHTA and FQGNSA. This CDR3 has 17 amino acids. Trimming at V came to 2 bases and at J to 0 bases, leaving 7 bases not matched to a gene.

This clonotype has a handful of counts. The CDR3 loop reads CATRPQNDIYGYTF. In DNA, the CDR3 is TGTGCCACCCGTCCACAGAACGACATCTATGGCTACACCTTC. This rearrangement joins TRBV15 to TRBJ1-2; D gene unclear. Trimming cost V 8 bases and J 4 bases, with 17 bases left between them. The CDR3 runs 14 residues. Germline V gene sequence: CDR1 LNHNV, CDR2 YYDKDF (reference sequence). The full variable domain, rest sourced from reference TRBV15 and TRBJ1-2, is DAMVIQNPRYQVTQFGKPVTLSCSQTLNHNVMYWYQQKSSQAPKLLFHYYDKDFNNEADTPDNFQSRRPNTSFCFLDIRSPGLGDTAMYLCATRPQNDIYGYTFGSGTRLTVV.